Ten or more counts support the clone carrying this TCR beta chain. The antigen is unknown. Germline V gives CDR1 SEHNR, CDR2 FQNEAQ (reference sequence). V shed 5 bases and J shed 0 bases, with 19 bases lying between them. This CDR3 comprises 17 residues. The investigators amplified TCR beta CDR3 regions from RNA transcripts. The HTBI primer set served for first-round RT-PCR of the TCR CDR3. TCRdb used MiXCR to reprocess the multiplex PCR reads, holding one entry per CDR3 protein. The data contain roughly 500,000 distinct CDR3 sequences, more than 11% of them seen just once; the ten biggest clones take up around 5.4%. Diagnoses were made from clinical symptoms, serum measures (thyroxine and TRAb), thyroid ultrasound and orbital computed tomography. At first hyperthyroidism diagnosis, before any ophthalmopathy symptoms, the blood sample was collected. The data were taken from a study of T cells in Graves' hyperthyroidism and ophthalmopathy. The study's findings and limits: A model of 13 V-J pairs discriminated ophthalmopathy from stable hyperthyroidism.

The sequence was obtained from a woman in her 30s with Graves' hyperthyroidism that later progressed to Graves' ophthalmopathy. The sequenced sample consisted of blood. The chain links TRBV7-9 to TRBJ1-2; D remains ambiguous. The CDR3, as DNA: TGTGCCAGCAGCCGCGGTACACCGCCTAGCTCTAACTATGGCTACACCTTC. Residues: CASSRGTPPSSNYGYTF. Full variable domain (remainder filled in from reference TRBV7-9 and TRBJ1-2): DTGVSQNPRHKITKRGQNVTFRCDPISEHNRLYWYRQTLGQGPEFLTYFQNEAQLEKSRLLSDRFSAERPKGSFSTLEIQRTEQGDSAMYLCASSRGTPPSSNYGYTFGSGTRLTVV.